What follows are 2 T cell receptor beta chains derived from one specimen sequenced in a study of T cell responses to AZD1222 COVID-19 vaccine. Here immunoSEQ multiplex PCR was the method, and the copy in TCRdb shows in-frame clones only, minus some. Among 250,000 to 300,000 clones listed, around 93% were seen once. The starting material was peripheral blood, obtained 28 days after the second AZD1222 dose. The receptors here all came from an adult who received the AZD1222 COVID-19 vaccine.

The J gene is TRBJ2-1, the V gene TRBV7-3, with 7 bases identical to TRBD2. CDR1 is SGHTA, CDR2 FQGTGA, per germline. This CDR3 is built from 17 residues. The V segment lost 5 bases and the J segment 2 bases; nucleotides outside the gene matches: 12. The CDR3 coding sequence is TGTGCCAGCAGCACCGCGAGAAGCGGGACGACCTACAATGAGCAGTTCTTC. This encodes CASSTARSGTTYNEQFF.

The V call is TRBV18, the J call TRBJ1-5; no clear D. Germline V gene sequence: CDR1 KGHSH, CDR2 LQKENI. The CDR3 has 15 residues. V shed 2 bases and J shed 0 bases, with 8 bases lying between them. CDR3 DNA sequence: TGTGCCAGCTCACCAGGGGAGTATAGCAATCAGCCCCAGCATTTT. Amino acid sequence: CASSPGEYSNQPQHF.